The 7 T cell receptor beta chains presented below share a single source sample, sequenced in a study of breast tumors, draining lymph nodes, adjacent tissues. In TCRdb, the multiplex PCR reads were re-called with MiXCR into one record per CDR3 protein. The top ten clones hold approximately 1.5% of a sample with under 250,000 distinct CDR3 sequences, approximately 29% of them seen once. Samples came from axillary lymph nodes draining the breast cancer. The sequencing sample was made of axillary lymph node tissue. These receptors all stem from a female donor with breast cancer. Some clones in this sample may be carry-over from other donors' samples.

This clonotype was observed many times. This chain links TRBV10-1 with TRBJ2-3; D is perhaps TRBD1 (5 bases). This CDR3 is built from 16 residues. Germline CDR1 reads WNHNN; CDR2 reads SYGVQD (reference sequence). Trimming pared 1 base from V and 1 base from J, leaving 12 bases between. The chain's CDR3 is CASSELTTARTDTQYF. The CDR3 nucleotides read TGCGCCAGCAGTGAGTTAACGACAGCCCGCACAGATACGCAGTATTTT.

This clonotype was found many times. The gene calls are TRBV4-2 and TRBJ2-1; D not resolved. The length of the CDR3 is 12 residues. In germline, CDR1 is LGHNA, CDR2 YNFKEQ. Trimming took 5 bases from V and 9 from J, leaving 11 bases between them. CDR3 region: CASSTRESEQFF. The CDR3 DNA is TGTGCCAGCAGCACACGTGAGAGTGAGCAGTTCTTC.

Remarks on this clonotype: A much more abundant neighbour one base away suggests this may be a read error. The chain joins TRBV30 to TRBJ1-2; D is ambiguous. This CDR3 is 11 amino acids long. The V gene's germline CDR1 is GTSNPN and CDR2 SVGIG (reference sequence). The CDR3 DNA sequence: TGTGCCCGGAGTGAGTTCTATGGCTACACCTTC. Translating it yields CARSEFYGYTF.

This clonotype appeared many times. The chain combines TRBV5-1 with TRBJ1-6, with a possible D match to TRBD1 (6 bases). Germline V lookup: CDR1 SGHRS, CDR2 YFSETQ. This CDR3 has 13 amino acids. Trimming cost V 7 bases and J 10 bases, with 15 bases left between them. In DNA form, the CDR3 reads TGCGCCAGCTCCCGGGACAATGACTCACCCCTCCACTTT. Translated, it gives CASSRDNDSPLHF.

This clonotype was counted many times. The rearrangement uses TRBV30 and TRBJ1-2, with no clear D. The V gene's germline CDR1 is GTSNPN and CDR2 SVGIG (reference sequence). The CDR3 extends over 11 amino acids. Trimming removed 0 bases from V and 7 bases from J, with 6 bases in between. CDR3 sequence: CAWSVLGGYTF. The CDR3 DNA is TGTGCCTGGAGTGTACTTGGTGGCTACACCTTC. Based on the CDR3 plus reference TRBV30 and TRBJ1-2, the full variable domain is SQTIHQWPATLVQPVGSPLSLECTVEGTSNPNLYWYRQAAGRGLQLLFYSVGIGQISSEVPQNLSASRPQDRQFILSSKKLLLSDSGFYLCAWSVLGGYTFGSGTRLTVV.

The genes are TRBV11-1 and TRBJ2-5; D is possibly TRBD1 or TRBD2 (6 bases each). This CDR3 comprises 15 residues. Germline V gene data show CDR1 as SGHAT and CDR2 as FQDESV (reference sequence). V lost 2 bases and J 5 bases, leaving 15 bases between the germline ends. The CDR3 sequence is CASSLQGRFGETQYF. CDR3 nucleotides: TGTGCCAGCAGCTTACAGGGGAGGTTCGGGGAGACCCAGTACTTC.

V is TRBV4-1 and J is TRBJ1-2; D gene uncertain. Trimming shortened V by 1 base and J by 4 bases, and 7 bases separated the two germline ends. Germline V gives CDR1 MGHRA, CDR2 YSYEKL. The CDR3 extends over 13 amino acids. Here the CDR3 DNA reads TGCGCCAGCAGCCAAGGTAAATCCTATGGCTACACCTTC. As protein: CASSQGKSYGYTF.